This entry concerns a single T cell receptor (beta chain). The V and J ends lost 2 bases and 5 bases respectively, with 9 bases between them. CDR1 is KGHSH, CDR2 LQKENI, per germline. This CDR3 region has 13 residues. TCRdb's copy holds only in-frame clones and misses some; the assay was immunoSEQ multiplex PCR. Of just over 250,000 clones listed, approximately 89% are singletons. This specimen comes from a study of blood T cell repertoires in COVID-19. The chain carries TRBV18 and TRBJ2-5, with a tentative D call TRBD1 (6 bases). This TCR derives from a man aged 35-49 years who had recovered from COVID-19. The sample taken for sequencing was peripheral blood. Here the CDR3 reads CASSPSGVETQYF. The CDR3 nucleotides are TGTGCCAGCTCACCATCAGGGGTGGAGACCCAGTACTTC.